Sequencing of this T cell receptor (beta chain) was carried out in a study of cytomegalovirus exposure and HLA in healthy donors. Findings and caveats of the study: It was 164 TCR beta chains that were listed as cytomegalovirus-associated.

Per the germline V gene, CDR1 is SQVTM and CDR2 is ANQGSEA. CDR3 length: 13 amino acids. Trimming left V 6 bases short and J 3 bases short, with 15 bases between. The study ran its PCR with 60 Vbeta and 13 Jbeta primers. Generated by immunoSEQ multiplex PCR, the TCRdb table keeps only in-frame clones and is missing some. The table has about 130,000 clones, approximately 87% seen once. Turning to this clone: Its antigen is unidentified.

Sequenced: PBMCs. This chain joins TRBV29-1 and TRBJ2-7; no clear D gene. The TCR originated in a man aged 35-49 years in good health and CMV-seronegative. The CDR3 sequence is CSVSSGSGYEQYF. The CDR3 DNA sequence: TGCAGCGTGAGCTCAGGATCCGGCTACGAGCAGTACTTC.